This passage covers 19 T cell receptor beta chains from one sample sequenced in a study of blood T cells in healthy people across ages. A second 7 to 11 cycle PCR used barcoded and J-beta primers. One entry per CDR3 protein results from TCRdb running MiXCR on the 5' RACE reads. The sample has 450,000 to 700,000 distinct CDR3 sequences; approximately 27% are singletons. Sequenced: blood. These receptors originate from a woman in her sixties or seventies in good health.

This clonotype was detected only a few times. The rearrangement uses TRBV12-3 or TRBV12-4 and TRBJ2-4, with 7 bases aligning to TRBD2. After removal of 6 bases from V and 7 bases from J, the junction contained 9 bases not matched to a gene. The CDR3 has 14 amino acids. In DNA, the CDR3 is TGTGCCAGCAGCCCCAACACGGGAGGTAACATTCAGTACTTC. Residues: CASSPNTGGNIQYF.

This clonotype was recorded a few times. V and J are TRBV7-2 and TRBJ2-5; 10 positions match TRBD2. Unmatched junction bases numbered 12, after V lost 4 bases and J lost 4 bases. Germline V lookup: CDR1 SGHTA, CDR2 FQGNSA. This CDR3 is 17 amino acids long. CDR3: CASSSTGLAVSGETQYF. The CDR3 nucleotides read TGTGCCAGCAGCTCTACCGGACTAGCGGTCTCGGGAGAGACCCAGTACTTC.

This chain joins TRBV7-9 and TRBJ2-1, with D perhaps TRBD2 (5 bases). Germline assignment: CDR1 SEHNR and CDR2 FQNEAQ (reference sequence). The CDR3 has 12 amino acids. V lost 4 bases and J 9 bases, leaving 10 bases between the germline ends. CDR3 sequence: CASSWGVGEQFF. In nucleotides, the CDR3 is TGTGCCAGCAGCTGGGGAGTCGGTGAGCAGTTCTTC.

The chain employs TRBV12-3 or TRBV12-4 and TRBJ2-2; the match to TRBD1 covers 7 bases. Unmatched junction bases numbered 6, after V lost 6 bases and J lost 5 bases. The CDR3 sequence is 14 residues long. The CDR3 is CASRGGAETGELFF. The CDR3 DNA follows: TGTGCCAGCAGAGGGGGCGCGGAAACCGGGGAGCTGTTTTTT.

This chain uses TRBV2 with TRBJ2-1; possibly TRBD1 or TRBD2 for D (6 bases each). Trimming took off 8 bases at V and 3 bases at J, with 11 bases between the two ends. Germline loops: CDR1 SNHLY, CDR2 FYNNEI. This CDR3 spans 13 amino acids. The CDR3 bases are TGTGCCAGCGGGGAGGACAGCTACAATGAGCAGTTCTTC. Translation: CASGEDSYNEQFF.

The CDR3 DNA is TGCGCCAGCAGCCAAGATCGAGCGGGGGGGGCCAATGAGCAGTTCTTC. Protein product: CASSQDRAGGANEQFF. The chain has TRBV4-1 and TRBJ2-1, with 10 bases lining up with TRBD2. Germline V CDR1 and CDR2: MGHRA, YSYEKL. This CDR3 spans 16 amino acids. J gave up 6 bases and V 0 bases, and 5 bases lay outside the gene matches.

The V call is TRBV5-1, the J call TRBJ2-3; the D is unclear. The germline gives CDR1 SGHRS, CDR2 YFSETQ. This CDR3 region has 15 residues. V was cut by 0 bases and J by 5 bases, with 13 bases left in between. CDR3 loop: CASSLDGVRGDTQYF. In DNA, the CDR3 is TGCGCCAGCAGCTTGGATGGGGTGCGAGGAGATACGCAGTATTTT.

CDR3 sequence (DNA): TGTGCCAGCAGCCAAGCGGACAGGGGTATCAAAAACATTCAGTACTTC. Encoded protein: CASSQADRGIKNIQYF. The chain is built from TRBV3-1 and TRBJ2-4, with 9 nucleotides matching TRBD1. The CDR3 has 16 amino acids. J gave up 3 bases and V 1 base, and 4 bases lay outside the gene matches. Germline V CDR1 and CDR2: LGHDT, YNNKEL (reference sequence).

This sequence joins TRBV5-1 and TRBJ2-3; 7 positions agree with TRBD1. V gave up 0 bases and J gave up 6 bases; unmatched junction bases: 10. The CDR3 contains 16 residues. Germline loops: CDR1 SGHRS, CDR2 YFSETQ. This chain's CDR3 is CASSLGRQGSLDTQYF. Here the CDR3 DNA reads TGCGCCAGCAGCTTGGGGAGACAGGGATCATTGGATACGCAGTATTTT.

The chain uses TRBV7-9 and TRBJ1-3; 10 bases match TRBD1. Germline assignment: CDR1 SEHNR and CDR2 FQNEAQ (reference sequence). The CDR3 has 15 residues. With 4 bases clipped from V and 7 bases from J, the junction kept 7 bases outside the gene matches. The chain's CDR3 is CASSSRTGGPNTIYF. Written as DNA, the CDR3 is TGTGCCAGCAGCTCAAGGACAGGGGGACCGAACACCATATATTTT. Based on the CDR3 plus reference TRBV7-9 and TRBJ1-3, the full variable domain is DTGVSQNPRHKITKRGQNVTFRCDPISEHNRLYWYRQTLGQGPEFLTYFQNEAQLEKSRLLSDRFSAERPKGSFSTLEIQRTEQGDSAMYLCASSSRTGGPNTIYFGEGSWLTVV.

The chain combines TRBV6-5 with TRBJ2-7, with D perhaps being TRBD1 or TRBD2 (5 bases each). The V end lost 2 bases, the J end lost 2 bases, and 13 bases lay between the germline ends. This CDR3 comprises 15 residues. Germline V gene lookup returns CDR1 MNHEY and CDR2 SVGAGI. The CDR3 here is CASSYLWGPAYEQYF. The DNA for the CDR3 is TGTGCCAGCAGTTACCTCTGGGGACCCGCCTACGAGCAGTACTTC.

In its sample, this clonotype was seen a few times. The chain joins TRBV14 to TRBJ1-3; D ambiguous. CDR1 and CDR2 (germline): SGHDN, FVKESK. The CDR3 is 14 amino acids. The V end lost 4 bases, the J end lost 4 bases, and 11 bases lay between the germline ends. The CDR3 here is CASSLHIGGNTIYF. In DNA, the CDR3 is TGTGCCAGCAGCCTCCACATCGGCGGAAACACCATATATTTT.

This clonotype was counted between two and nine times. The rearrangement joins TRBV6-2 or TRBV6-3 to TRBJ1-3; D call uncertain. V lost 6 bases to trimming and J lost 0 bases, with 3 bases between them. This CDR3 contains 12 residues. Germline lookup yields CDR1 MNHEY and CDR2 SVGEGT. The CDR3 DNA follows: TGTGCCAGCAGGAACTCTGGAAACACCATATATTTT. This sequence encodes CASRNSGNTIYF.

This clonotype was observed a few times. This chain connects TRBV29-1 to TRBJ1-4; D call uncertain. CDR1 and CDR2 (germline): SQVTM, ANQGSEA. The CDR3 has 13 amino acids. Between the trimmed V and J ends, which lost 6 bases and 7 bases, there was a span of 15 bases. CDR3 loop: CSVGKGSGEKLFF. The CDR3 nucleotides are TGCAGCGTAGGGAAGGGTTCCGGTGAAAAACTGTTTTTT.

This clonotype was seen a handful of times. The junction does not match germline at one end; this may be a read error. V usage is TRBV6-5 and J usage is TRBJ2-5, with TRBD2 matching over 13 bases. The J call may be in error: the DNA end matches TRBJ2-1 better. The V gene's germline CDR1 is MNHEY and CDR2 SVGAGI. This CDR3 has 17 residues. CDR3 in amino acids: CAGSYSNILAGGGLQFF. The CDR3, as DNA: TGTGCCGGCAGTTACTCGAATATACTAGCGGGGGGGGGACTACAGTTCTTC.

The chain's CDR3 is CASSIRQGAGVEQFF. The CDR3, as DNA: TGTGCCAGCAGCATAAGACAGGGGGCAGGGGTTGAGCAGTTCTTC. The rearrangement joins TRBV11-3 to TRBJ2-1; 10 nucleotides line up with TRBD1. J gave up 9 bases and V 5 bases, and 10 bases lay outside the gene matches. CDR3 length: 15 residues. The germline CDR1 and CDR2 sequences are SGHNT and YENEEA.

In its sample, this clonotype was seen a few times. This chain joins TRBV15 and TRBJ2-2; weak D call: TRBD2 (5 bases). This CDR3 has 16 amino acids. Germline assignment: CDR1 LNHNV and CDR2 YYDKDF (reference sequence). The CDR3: CATAKYARLYTGELFF. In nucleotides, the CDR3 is TGTGCTACCGCCAAATACGCACGACTATATACCGGGGAGCTGTTTTTT.

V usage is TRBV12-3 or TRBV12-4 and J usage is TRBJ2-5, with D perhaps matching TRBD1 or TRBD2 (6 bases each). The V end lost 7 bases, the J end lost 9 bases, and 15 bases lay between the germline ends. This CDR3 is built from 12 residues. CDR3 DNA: TGTGCCAGCACTGGAGGGGGGAGCGCCCAGTACTTC. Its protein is CASTGGGSAQYF.

Written as DNA, the CDR3 is TGTGCCAGCAACCTATTTGGCAGATTGACCGGGGAGCTGTTTTTT. Protein: CASNLFGRLTGELFF. V is TRBV27 and J is TRBJ2-2; D unclear. The CDR3 sequence is 15 residues long. Looked up from germline, CDR1 is MNHEY and CDR2 is SMNVEV (reference sequence). V shed 7 bases and J shed 5 bases, with 17 bases lying between them.